These 3 T cell receptor beta chains were all obtained from the same sample, sequenced in a study of T cell repertoires in ileal Crohn's disease. Assay: immunoSEQ multiplex PCR; the TCRdb copy retains only in-frame clones and omits some. The sample yields several thousand clones, over 80% seen once. Documented time point: neoterminal ileum biopsy at postoperative endoscopy, about 6 months after surgery. The sequenced material came from ileal tissue. These receptors originate from an adult with Crohn's disease.

V usage is TRBV6-1 and J usage is TRBJ2-7, with D hard to call. V lost 6 bases to trimming and J lost 0 bases, with 15 bases between them. The CDR3 contains 15 residues. CDR1 is MNHNS and CDR2 is SASEGT in the germline V gene. CDR3 protein: CASSFRRTSSYEQYF. Written as DNA, the CDR3 is TGTGCCAGCAGCTTTCGTCGGACGAGCTCCTACGAGCAGTACTTC.

J is TRBJ1-5 and V is TRBV27, with 9 bases matching TRBD1. V shed 0 bases and J 2 bases; nucleotides not matched to a gene: 2. In germline, CDR1 is MNHEY, CDR2 SMNVEV (reference sequence). This CDR3 spans 16 amino acids. CDR3 nucleotide sequence: TGTGCCAGCAGTTTATCGGGGACAGGGCGCAATCAGCCCCAGCATTTT. Residues: CASSLSGTGRNQPQHF.

The V call is TRBV19, the J call TRBJ2-1; 9 nucleotides match TRBD1. Germline values: CDR1 LNHDA, CDR2 SQIVND (reference sequence). CDR3 length equals 13 residues. With 5 bases clipped from V and 8 bases from J, the junction kept 4 bases outside the gene matches. The CDR3 sequence: CASSAGQGYEQFF. CDR3 in DNA: TGTGCCAGTAGTGCGGGACAGGGCTATGAGCAGTTCTTC.